Listed here are 5 T cell receptor beta chains from one sample, sequenced in a study of blood T cell repertoires in COVID-19. The table came from immunoSEQ multiplex PCR; TCRdb's copy has only in-frame clones and leaves some out. Found here are some 100,000 clones, about 89% of them singletons; the top ten hold 0.85% to 1%. The sequencing input was peripheral blood. All receptors come from a man between 60 and 75 years old with acute or convalescent COVID-19.

The chain has TRBV9 and TRBJ1-6; no clear D gene. The CDR3 runs to 16 residues. The V end lost 4 bases, the J end lost 0 bases, and 11 bases lay between the germline ends. The germline V gene has CDR1 SGDLS and CDR2 YYNGEE. CDR3 residues: CASSPFISSYNSPLHF. The CDR3 DNA reads as TGTGCCAGCAGCCCGTTTATTAGCTCCTATAATTCACCCCTCCACTTT.

In DNA form, the CDR3 reads TGTGCCAGCAGTTACTACCAACAGGCTAAGACCCAGTACTTC. Protein: CASSYYQQAKTQYF. J is TRBJ2-5 and V is TRBV6-5; TRBD1 is a possible D gene (5 bases). This CDR3 is 14 amino acids long. The germline V gene encodes CDR1 MNHEY and CDR2 SVGAGI. V lost 1 base, J lost 6 bases, and 12 bases lay in between.

This clone turned up a few times. In DNA, the CDR3 is TGCGCCAGCAGTGAGATAGCGGGTAGGAACACCGGGGAGCTGTTTTTT. It encodes CASSEIAGRNTGELFF. The chain employs TRBV10-1 and TRBJ2-2; 7 bases are shared with TRBD2. V gave up 2 bases and J gave up 1 base; unmatched junction bases: 4. The CDR3 runs to 16 residues. The germline gives CDR1 WNHNN, CDR2 SYGVQD (reference sequence).

This chain links TRBV10-2 with TRBJ2-7; TRBD2 matches 15 bases. Germline assignment: CDR1 WSHSY and CDR2 SAAADI. CDR3 length: 16 amino acids. The CDR3 protein is CATRQGTSGRSNEQYF. The CDR3 nucleotides are TGCGCAACCAGACAGGGGACTAGCGGGAGGAGCAACGAGCAGTACTTC.

This sequence joins TRBV29-1 and TRBJ1-1; 7 nucleotides agree with TRBD1. This CDR3 region has 15 residues. Germline assignment: CDR1 SQVTM and CDR2 ANQGSEA. Losses at the gene ends were 6 bases for V and 5 bases for J; bases not matched to a gene: 15. The CDR3 DNA reads TGCAGCGTCGCCCCGGGACAGATAGGGCGTACTGAAGCTTTCTTT. Protein product: CSVAPGQIGRTEAFF.